The entry that follows covers one T cell receptor beta chain sequence. What it recognizes is unknown. Germline trimming cut 7 bases from V and 5 bases from J; bases unmatched to any gene: 10. CDR1 and CDR2 (germline): SGHRS, YFSETQ. CDR3 size: 14 residues. These data come from a study of T cell responses to AZD1222 COVID-19 vaccine. Points from the study as a whole: AZD1222 recipients seropositive at baseline numbered only five to seven. Repertoire samples came only from after the peak T cell response. Among spike-specific TCRs, nearly half reportedly target unmutated variant regions.

Measured with immunoSEQ multiplex PCR; TCRdb has only the in-frame clones, and not every one. The sample has more than 110,000 clones; over 75% are singletons. The clonotype comes from an adult in good health. V gene TRBV5-1 combines with J gene TRBJ2-7, with 9 bases lining up with TRBD2. The specimen was peripheral blood, collected on day 0 of AZD1222 vaccination. CDR3 DNA: TGCGCCAGCCGTCCCAGCGGGGGGCCGAACGAGCAGTACTTC. Residues: CASRPSGGPNEQYF.